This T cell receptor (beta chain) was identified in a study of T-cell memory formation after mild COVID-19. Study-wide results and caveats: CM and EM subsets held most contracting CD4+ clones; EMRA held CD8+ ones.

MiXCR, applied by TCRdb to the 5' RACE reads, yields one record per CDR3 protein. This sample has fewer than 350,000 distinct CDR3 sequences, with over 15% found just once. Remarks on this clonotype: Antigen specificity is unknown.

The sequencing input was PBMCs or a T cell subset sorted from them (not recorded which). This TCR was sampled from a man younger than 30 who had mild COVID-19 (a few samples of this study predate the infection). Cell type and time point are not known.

CDR3 sequence reads: CASSQGLREQFF. Here the CDR3 DNA reads TGTGCCAGCAGCCAGGGACTAAGGGAGCAGTTCTTC. The V call is TRBV3-1, the J call TRBJ2-1; TRBD2 matches 7 bases. V was pared by 3 bases and J by 10 bases, with 3 bases of the junction left unmatched. This CDR3 is 12 amino acids long. Germline V gene sequence: CDR1 LGHDT, CDR2 YNNKEL (reference sequence).